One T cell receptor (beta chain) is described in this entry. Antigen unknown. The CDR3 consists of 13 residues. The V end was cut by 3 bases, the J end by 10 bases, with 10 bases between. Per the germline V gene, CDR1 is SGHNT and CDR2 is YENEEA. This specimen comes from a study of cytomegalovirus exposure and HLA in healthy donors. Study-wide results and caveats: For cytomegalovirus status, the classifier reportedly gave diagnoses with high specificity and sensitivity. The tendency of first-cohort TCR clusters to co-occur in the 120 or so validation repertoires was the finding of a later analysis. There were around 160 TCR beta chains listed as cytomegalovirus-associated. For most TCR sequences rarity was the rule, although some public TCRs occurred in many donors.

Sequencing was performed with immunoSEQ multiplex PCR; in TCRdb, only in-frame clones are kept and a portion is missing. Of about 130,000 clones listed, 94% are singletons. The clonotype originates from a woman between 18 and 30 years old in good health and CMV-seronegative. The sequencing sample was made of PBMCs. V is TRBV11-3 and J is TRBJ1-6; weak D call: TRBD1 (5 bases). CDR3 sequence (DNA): TGTGCCAGCAGCTTGGGGGGTTTCTCACCCCTCCACTTT. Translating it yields CASSLGGFSPLHF.